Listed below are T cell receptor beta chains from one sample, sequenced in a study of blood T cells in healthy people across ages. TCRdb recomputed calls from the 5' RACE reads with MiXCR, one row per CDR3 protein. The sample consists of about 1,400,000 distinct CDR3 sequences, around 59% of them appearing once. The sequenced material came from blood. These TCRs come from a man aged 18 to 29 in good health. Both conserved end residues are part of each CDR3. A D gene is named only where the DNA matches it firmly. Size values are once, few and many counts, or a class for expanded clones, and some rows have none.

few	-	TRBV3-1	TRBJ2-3	CASSQGGTRTDTQYF	TGTGCCAGCAGCCAAGGTGGGACTCGCACAGATACGCAGTATTTT
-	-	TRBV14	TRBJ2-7	CASSQPPGSLGYNEQYF	TGTGCCAGCAGCCAACCCCCCGGGTCGCTAGGATACAATGAGCAGTACTTC
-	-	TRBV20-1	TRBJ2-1	CSASLLSQEYNEQFF	TGCAGTGCTAGTTTGTTATCCCAGGAATACAATGAGCAGTTCTTC
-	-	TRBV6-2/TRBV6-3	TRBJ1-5	CASSSPSGQGQPQHF	TGTGCCAGCAGTTCCCCCTCAGGGCAGGGGCAGCCCCAGCATTTT
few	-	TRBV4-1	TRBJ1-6	CASSPREGTAPLHF	TGCGCCAGCAGCCCCCGGGAGGGGACGGCACCCCTCCACTTT
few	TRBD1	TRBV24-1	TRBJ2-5	CATSDPPPGQQETQYF	TGTGCCACCAGTGATCCCCCTCCGGGACAGCAAGAGACCCAGTACTTC
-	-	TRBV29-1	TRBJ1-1	CSVTQGMMNTEAFF	TGCAGCGTAACGCAGGGGATGATGAACACTGAAGCTTTCTTT
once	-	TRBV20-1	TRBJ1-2	CSAHTGIQGYTF	TGCAGTGCTCACACAGGGATTCAAGGCTACACCTTC
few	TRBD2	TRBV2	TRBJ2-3	CASSDLAGGGTDTQYF	TGTGCCAGCAGTGATCTAGCGGGGGGAGGCACAGATACGCAGTATTTT
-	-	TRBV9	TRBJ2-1	CASSEGGGREQFF	TGTGCCAGCAGCGAGGGTGGTGGGAGAGAGCAGTTCTTC
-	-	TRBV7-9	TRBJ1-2	CASSFRTEYYGYTF	TGTGCCAGCAGCTTCCGGACGGAATACTATGGCTACACCTTC
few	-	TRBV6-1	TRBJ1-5	CASRPDGSNQPQHF	TGTGCCAGCAGACCGGACGGTAGCAATCAGCCCCAGCATTTT
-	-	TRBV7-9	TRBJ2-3	CAISPRERGTQYF	TGTGCCATCAGCCCCAGGGAGAGGGGTACGCAGTATTTT
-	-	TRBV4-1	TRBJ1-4	CASSQYPRERREKLFF	TGCGCCAGCAGCCAATATCCGAGGGAAAGAAGGGAAAAACTGTTTTTT
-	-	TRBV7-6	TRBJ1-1	CASSSGRANTEAFF	TGTGCCAGCAGCTCGGGTAGGGCGAACACTGAAGCTTTCTTT
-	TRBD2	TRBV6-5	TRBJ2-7	CASTISTAGGYYEQYF	TGTGCCAGCACCATAAGTACGGCGGGAGGGTACTACGAGCAGTACTTC
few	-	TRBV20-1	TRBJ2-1	CSARTHNEQFF	TGCAGTGCTAGGACTCACAATGAGCAGTTCTTC
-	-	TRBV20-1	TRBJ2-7	CSARVPGRYEQYF	TGCAGTGCTAGAGTTCCAGGGAGGTACGAGCAGTACTTC
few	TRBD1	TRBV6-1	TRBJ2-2	CASSDRAYTGELFF	TGTGCCAGCAGCGACAGGGCATACACCGGGGAGCTGTTTTTT
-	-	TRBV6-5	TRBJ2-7	CASSYSVSRYEQYF	TGTGCCAGCAGTTACTCGGTATCTCGCTACGAGCAGTACTTC
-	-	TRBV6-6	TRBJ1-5	CASIEGVNQPQHF	TGTGCCAGCATCGAAGGAGTCAATCAGCCCCAGCATTTT
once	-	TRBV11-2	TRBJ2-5	CASSLARDFGWGRQGTQYF	TGTGCCAGCAGCTTAGCCCGGGACTTTGGGTGGGGGCGGCAAGGGACCCAGTACTTC
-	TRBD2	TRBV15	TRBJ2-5	CATSRGAASGQETQYF	TGTGCCACCAGCAGAGGGGCAGCTAGCGGTCAAGAGACCCAGTACTTC
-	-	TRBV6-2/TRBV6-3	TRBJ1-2	CASMGSGNYGYTF	TGTGCCAGCATGGGATCCGGTAACTATGGCTACACCTTC
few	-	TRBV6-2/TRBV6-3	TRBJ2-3	CASSYMLPPDTQYF	TGTGCCAGCAGTTACATGTTACCGCCGGATACGCAGTATTTT
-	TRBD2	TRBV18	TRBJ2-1	CASSPGLALSYNEQFF	TGTGCCAGCTCACCTGGACTAGCCCTCTCCTACAATGAGCAGTTCTTC
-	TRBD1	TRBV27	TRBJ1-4	CASSSQGAFEKLFF	TGTGCCAGCAGTTCACAGGGGGCGTTTGAAAAACTGTTTTTT
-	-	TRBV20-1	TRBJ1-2	CSASQDSLYGYTF	TGCAGTGCTAGCCAGGACAGCCTCTATGGCTACACCTTC
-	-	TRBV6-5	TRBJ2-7	CASSYEGTYGQYF	TGTGCCAGCAGTTACGAGGGGACTTACGGGCAGTACTTC
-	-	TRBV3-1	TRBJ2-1	CASSQDVGGHRVNEQFF	TGTGCCAGCAGCCAAGATGTAGGCGGTCACAGGGTCAATGAGCAGTTCTTC
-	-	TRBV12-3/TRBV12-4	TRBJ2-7	CASSLGKLTYEQYF	TGTGCCAGCAGTTTGGGGAAATTAACCTACGAGCAGTACTTC
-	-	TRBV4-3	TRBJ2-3	CASSQEGRWDTETQYF	TGCGCCAGCAGCCAAGAGGGGCGGTGGGACACAGAGACGCAGTATTTT
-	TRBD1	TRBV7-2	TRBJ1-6	CASSLGQGLNSPLHF	TGTGCCAGCAGCTTAGGACAGGGGCTAAATTCACCCCTCCACTTT
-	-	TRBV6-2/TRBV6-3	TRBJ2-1	CASRKRREQFF	TGTGCCAGCAGGAAACGGAGGGAGCAGTTCTTC
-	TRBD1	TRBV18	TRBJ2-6	CASSPNQGAGANVLTF	TGTGCCAGCTCACCCAACCAGGGGGCTGGGGCCAACGTCCTGACTTTC
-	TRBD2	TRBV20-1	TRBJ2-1	CSLAGFYNEQFF	TGCAGTTTAGCGGGATTCTACAATGAGCAGTTCTTC
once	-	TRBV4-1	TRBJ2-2	CASSQDSGFAAANTGELFF	TGCGCCAGCAGCCAAGATAGTGGGTTTGCAGCCGCGAACACCGGGGAGCTGTTTTTT
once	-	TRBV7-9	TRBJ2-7	CASLGGNLGWDEQYF	TGTGCCAGCCTTGGGGGGAACCTCGGCTGGGACGAGCAGTACTTC
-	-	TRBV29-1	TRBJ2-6	CSPMVLSGANVLTF	TGCAGCCCGATGGTCCTCTCTGGGGCCAACGTCCTGACTTTC
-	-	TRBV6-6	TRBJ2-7	CASRSHSYEQYF	TGTGCCAGCAGATCTCACTCCTACGAGCAGTACTTC
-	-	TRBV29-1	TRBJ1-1	CSVVPGEAFF	TGCAGCGTTGTCCCGGGTGAAGCTTTCTTT
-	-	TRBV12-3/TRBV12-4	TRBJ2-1	CASSRNREIADPLSSEQFF	TGTGCCAGCAGCCGAAACAGGGAGATAGCGGATCCCCTCTCGAGTGAGCAGTTCTTC
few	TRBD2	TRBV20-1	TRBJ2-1	CSARDRLAGSYNEQFF	TGCAGTGCTAGAGATCGGCTAGCGGGATCCTACAATGAGCAGTTCTTC
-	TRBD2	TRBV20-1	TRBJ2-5	CSAGGLAGSEQYF	TGCAGTGCGGGTGGGCTAGCGGGAAGTGAGCAGTACTTC
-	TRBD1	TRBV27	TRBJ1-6	CASSLGWGQGIQPLHF	TGTGCCAGCAGTTTGGGTTGGGGACAGGGAATTCAACCCCTCCACTTT
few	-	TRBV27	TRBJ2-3	CASSDRGSGDTQYF	TGTGCCAGCAGTGACCGGGGAAGCGGGGATACGCAGTATTTT
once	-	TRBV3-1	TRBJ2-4	CASSQAGQWDIQYF	TGTGCCAGCAGCCAGGCTGGACAGTGGGACATTCAGTACTTC